This T cell receptor (beta chain) emerged from a study of technical replicates of blood from a few donors. With V trimmed by 5 bases and J by 1 base, 13 bases remained unmatched. Germline V gene sequence: CDR1 MDHEN, CDR2 SYDVKM. This CDR3 spans 17 amino acids. Clones were read by immunoSEQ multiplex PCR, and TCRdb kept only the in-frame ones, dropping some. The sample consists of some 80,000 clones, 90% to 95% of them appearing once. The specimen was T cells isolated from PBMCs. The V gene is TRBV28, the J gene TRBJ2-7, with 8 bases identical to TRBD1. This TCR was recovered from a human donor in good health. The CDR3 DNA reads as TGTGCCAGCAGTCTGGACAGGGCCACGACAGCTTCCTACGAGCAGTACTTC. This codes for CASSLDRATTASYEQYF. Full variable domain (outside the CDR3, taken from reference TRBV28 and TRBJ2-7): DVKVTQSSRYLVKRTGEKVFLECVQDMDHENMFWYRQDPGLGLRLIYFSYDVKMKEKGDIPEGYSVSREKKERFSLILESASTNQTSMYLCASSLDRATTASYEQYFGPGTRLTVT.